A selection of T cell receptor beta chains follows, all from one sample in a study of cytomegalovirus exposure and HLA in healthy donors. Sequencing was performed with immunoSEQ multiplex PCR; in TCRdb, only in-frame clones are kept and a portion is missing. The table has about 160,000 clones, approximately 70% seen once. The specimen was PBMCs. These receptors were collected from a man in his forties or fifties in good health and CMV-seropositive. Both conserved end residues are part of each CDR3. D genes are given only for firm matches. Clone sizes are given selectively: once, few, many, or a class where the clone is expanded.

J: TRBJ2-2
size: once
V: TRBV2
D: TRBD1
DNA: TGTGCCAGCAGCGAGGGACAGGGGTTAACCGGGGAGCTGTTTTTT
CDR3: CASSEGQGLTGELFF

J: TRBJ1-2
size: -
V: TRBV6-1
D: TRBD1
DNA: TGTGCCAGCCGCATGACAGGGTCGTTCTTGGGCTACACCTTC
CDR3: CASRMTGSFLGYTF

J: TRBJ2-1
size: -
V: TRBV27
D: -
DNA: TGTGCCAGCAGTACAAGAACAGGGAACGGCTACAATGAGCAGTTCTTC
CDR3: CASSTRTGNGYNEQFF

J: TRBJ2-1
size: -
V: TRBV9
D: -
DNA: TGTGCCAGCAGCGCCTGGGTGGAGGGTGAGCAGTTCTTC
CDR3: CASSAWVEGEQFF

J: TRBJ2-7
size: few
V: TRBV25-1
D: -
DNA: TGTGCCAGCAGTGAAAGCTCCCGGACAAACTACGAGCAGTACTTC
CDR3: CASSESSRTNYEQYF

J: TRBJ1-1
size: -
V: TRBV18
D: -
DNA: TGTGCCAGCTCACCAGGGGGGTCAGGCACTGAAGCTTTCTTT
CDR3: CASSPGGSGTEAFF

J: TRBJ2-1
size: -
V: TRBV7-3
D: TRBD2
DNA: TGTGCCAGCAGCCCTAGCGGGGGGTATCGTGAGCAGTTCTTC
CDR3: CASSPSGGYREQFF

J: TRBJ1-6
size: few
V: TRBV7-2
D: -
DNA: TGTGCCAGCAGCTTAGGCCAGGGCGTTAGAGGATCACCCCTCCACTTT
CDR3: CASSLGQGVRGSPLHF

J: TRBJ2-3
size: -
V: TRBV7-9
D: TRBD2
DNA: TGTGCCAGCAGCTCCAAGCGGGGGGGGACGGGTAGCACAGATACGCAGTATTTT
CDR3: CASSSKRGGTGSTDTQYF

J: TRBJ1-1
size: medium-sized
V: TRBV4-1
D: -
DNA: TGCGCCAGCAGCCAGGGGGCAGGGGAAGCTTTCTTT
CDR3: CASSQGAGEAFF

J: TRBJ2-7
size: -
V: TRBV4-1
D: -
DNA: TGCGCCAGCAGCCAAGACGGAGCGGCGAACTCCTACGAGCAGTACTTC
CDR3: CASSQDGAANSYEQYF

J: TRBJ1-5
size: -
V: TRBV23-1
D: -
DNA: TGCGCCAGCAGTCAAGGGAGGCGGAGTCAGGGGACTAATAGCAATCAGCCCCAGCATTTT
CDR3: CASSQGRRSQGTNSNQPQHF

J: TRBJ2-5
size: -
V: TRBV6-5
D: -
DNA: TGTGCCAGCAGTTCCGACAGGCTGAGACAAGAGACCCAGTACTTC
CDR3: CASSSDRLRQETQYF

J: TRBJ2-7
size: few
V: TRBV11-2
D: -
DNA: TGTGCCAGCAGCCACCCCTCAGGGTTCCCCTACGAGCAGTACTTC
CDR3: CASSHPSGFPYEQYF